These 17 T cell receptor beta chains came from one sample sequenced in a study of blood T cell repertoires in COVID-19. Libraries were prepared by immunoSEQ multiplex PCR; TCRdb keeps only in-frame clonotypes and omits some of them. The sample contains more than 95,000 clones, 65% to 90% of which appear only once. Material for sequencing was peripheral blood. Every receptor here comes from a man older than 75 with acute or convalescent COVID-19.

V usage is TRBV28 and J usage is TRBJ2-5; perhaps TRBD1 as D (6 bases). From germline, CDR1 is MDHEN and CDR2 SYDVKM. This CDR3 spans 14 amino acids. V shed 6 bases and J shed 2 bases, with 13 bases lying between them. The CDR3 spells CASRQTGLQETQYF. For the CDR3, the DNA is TGTGCCAGCAGACAAACAGGGCTTCAAGAGACCCAGTACTTC.

This rearrangement joins TRBV28 to TRBJ2-3, with TRBD1 matching 8 bases. Germline CDR1 is MDHEN and CDR2 is SYDVKM. CDR3 length: 12 residues. J was trimmed by 5 bases and V by 5 bases; bases with no gene match: 0. CDR3 DNA: TGTGCCAGCAGTACAGGGGGAGATACGCAGTATTTT. Translated: CASSTGGDTQYF.

This clone was counted a few times. V usage is TRBV4-3 and J usage is TRBJ1-5; no definite D call. From germline, CDR1 is LGHNA and CDR2 YSLEER. The V end lost 2 bases, the J end lost 6 bases, and 14 bases lay between the germline ends. This CDR3 is built from 15 residues. CDR3 sequence: CASSQSWQEGQPQHF. In nucleotides, the CDR3 is TGCGCCAGCAGCCAATCGTGGCAGGAGGGTCAGCCCCAGCATTTT.

The V gene is TRBV7-3, the J gene TRBJ1-1; 10 nucleotides align to TRBD1. This CDR3 has 13 residues. The V gene end was trimmed by 5 bases and the J gene end by 6 bases; junction bases not matched to a gene: 3. The germline V gene has CDR1 SGHTA and CDR2 FQGTGA. The CDR3 DNA is TGTGCCAGCAGCACAGGACAGGGGGCTGAAGCTTTCTTT. Translation: CASSTGQGAEAFF.

The V call is TRBV6-5, the J call TRBJ2-7; tentative D call: TRBD1 (6 bases). The CDR3 is made up of 12 amino acids. V was shortened by 7 bases and J by 4 bases, with 11 bases between the two germline ends. Germline values: CDR1 MNHEY, CDR2 SVGAGI. The CDR3 spells CASKGTPYEQYF. As DNA, the CDR3 is TGTGCCAGCAAAGGGACACCGTACGAGCAGTACTTC.

This sequence joins TRBV11-2 and TRBJ2-2, with D uncertain. The CDR3 consists of 13 residues. Germline V lookup: CDR1 SGHAT, CDR2 FQNNGV. Trimming removed 7 bases at V and 1 base at J, with 7 bases between. CDR3 region: CASKSGNTGELFF. The CDR3 DNA is TGTGCCAGCAAGTCGGGGAACACCGGGGAGCTGTTTTTT.

The chain couples TRBV15 to TRBJ1-3; TRBD1 is a possible D gene (5 bases). Per germline, CDR1 LNHNV and CDR2 YYDKDF (reference sequence). The CDR3 loop spans 16 amino acids. Trimming cost V 1 base and J 4 bases, with 14 bases left between them. The CDR3 spells CATSRVGTWDGNTIYF. The CDR3 bases are TGTGCCACCAGCAGAGTCGGGACTTGGGACGGAAACACCATATATTTT. Filled out from reference TRBV15 and TRBJ1-3, the complete variable domain reads DAMVIQNPRYQVTQFGKPVTLSCSQTLNHNVMYWYQQKSSQAPKLLFHYYDKDFNNEADTPDNFQSRRPNTSFCFLDIRSPGLGDTAMYLCATSRVGTWDGNTIYFGEGSWLTVV.

In this sample, this clone turned up once. The chain is built from TRBV28 and TRBJ2-7, with 11 bases that match TRBD1. CDR3 size: 15 residues. Germline V gives CDR1 MDHEN, CDR2 SYDVKM. Germline trimming cut 1 base from V and 3 bases from J; bases unmatched to any gene: 2. The CDR3 sequence: CASSLLGTGGYEQYF. The CDR3 DNA is TGTGCCAGCAGTTTATTAGGGACAGGGGGCTACGAGCAGTACTTC.

This sequence joins TRBV11-3 and TRBJ2-2; TRBD2 agrees at 7 bases. V lost 4 bases, J lost 6 bases, and 5 bases stayed unmatched. Per the germline V gene, CDR1 is SGHNT and CDR2 is YENEEA. This CDR3 contains 14 residues. CDR3 loop: CASSSRTSSGELFF. CDR3 nucleotides: TGTGCCAGCAGCTCTCGGACTAGTTCCGGGGAGCTGTTTTTT.

The rearrangement joins TRBV18 to TRBJ1-1; no firm D call. The CDR3 runs 17 residues. Per germline, CDR1 KGHSH and CDR2 LQKENI. V was clipped by 3 bases and J by 5 bases, with 22 bases between them. The CDR3 DNA follows: TGTGCCAGCTCACCCCTCCGTCGGGAGGGTTCGAAGACTGAAGCTTTCTTT. It encodes CASSPLRREGSKTEAFF.

V and J are TRBV5-1 and TRBJ2-7; 13 positions match TRBD2. V shed 3 bases and J 3 bases; nucleotides not matched to a gene: 9. CDR1 and CDR2 (germline): SGHRS, YFSETQ. This CDR3 has 17 residues. The CDR3 nucleotides are TGCGCCAGCAGCTATGGACTAGCGGGAGAGGGTCTCTACGAGCAGTACTTC. Protein: CASSYGLAGEGLYEQYF.

This clone showed up just once. The V call is TRBV29-1, the J call TRBJ2-5; 8 bases are a match to TRBD2. V lost 5 bases, J lost 5 bases, and 4 bases stayed unmatched. CDR1 is SQVTM, CDR2 ANQGSEA, per germline. The CDR3 spans 12 residues. CDR3 DNA: TGCAGCGTTACTAGCGGCCCCGAGACCCAGTACTTC. It specifies CSVTSGPETQYF.

The chain is built from TRBV7-2 and TRBJ1-4; perhaps TRBD1 as D (6 bases). This CDR3 has 14 residues. Germline lookup yields CDR1 SGHTA and CDR2 FQGNSA. V lost 3 bases and J lost 6, with 11 bases in between. CDR3 amino acids: CASSFTGPYEKLFF. Written as DNA, the CDR3 is TGTGCCAGCAGCTTCACAGGGCCGTATGAAAAACTGTTTTTT.

The chain carries TRBV7-9 and TRBJ1-5; perhaps TRBD1 as D (6 bases). The CDR3 has 14 residues. The V end was cut by 2 bases, the J end by 5 bases, with 10 bases between. Per germline, CDR1 SEHNR and CDR2 FQNEAQ (reference sequence). The CDR3 here is CASSLTGIDQPQHF. The CDR3 region has the DNA TGTGCCAGCAGCTTAACAGGGATCGATCAGCCCCAGCATTTT. The full variable domain, rest sourced from reference TRBV7-9 and TRBJ1-5, is DTGVSQNPRHKITKRGQNVTFRCDPISEHNRLYWYRQTLGQGPEFLTYFQNEAQLEKSRLLSDRFSAERPKGSFSTLEIQRTEQGDSAMYLCASSLTGIDQPQHFGDGTRLSIL.

The V call is TRBV7-2, the J call TRBJ1-1, with D unclear. Trimming took off 1 base at V and 2 bases at J, with 8 bases between the two ends. The CDR3 runs to 14 residues. Germline-derived CDR1 and CDR2 are SGHTA and FQGNSA. The CDR3 bases are TGTGCCAGCAGCTTAGTGGGCCCCAACACTGAAGCTTTCTTT. Translating it yields CASSLVGPNTEAFF.

The chain uses TRBV9 and TRBJ2-3; 7 nucleotides match TRBD2. With 4 bases clipped from V and 0 bases from J, the junction kept 5 bases outside the gene matches. The CDR3 sequence is 15 residues long. Germline V gene lookup returns CDR1 SGDLS and CDR2 YYNGEE. The CDR3 sequence is CASSLRGVSTDTQYF. The CDR3 region has the DNA TGTGCCAGCAGCCTACGGGGGGTTAGCACAGATACGCAGTATTTT.

In this sample, this clone turned up once. A read error may account for a junction end that differs from germline. The chain couples TRBV7-7 to TRBJ2-1; TRBD2 is a possible D gene (6 bases). There are 16 residues in the CDR3. Germline V gene data show CDR1 as SSHAT and CDR2 as FNYEAQ (reference sequence). As DNA, the CDR3 is TGTGCTAGCAGCTTAGCACACGGGACTGGATACAATGAGCAGTTCTTC. Amino acid sequence: CASSLAHGTGYNEQFF.